These 13 T cell receptor beta chains share one sample of origin, sequenced in a study of blood T cell repertoires in COVID-19. The assay was immunoSEQ multiplex PCR, and TCRdb's table has in-frame clones only and misses some. Of 150,000 to 200,000 clones listed, about 85% are singletons. The sample was peripheral blood. These receptors were obtained from a man aged 55 to 70 with active or convalescent COVID-19.

The genes are TRBV29-1 and TRBJ2-5, with 8 bases fitting TRBD1. The germline V gene encodes CDR1 SQVTM and CDR2 ANQGSEA. This CDR3 is 12 amino acids long. With 7 bases clipped from V and 5 bases from J, the junction kept 6 bases outside the gene matches. The CDR3 spells CSARTGSETQYF. The CDR3 DNA reads as TGCAGCGCCCGGACAGGGTCCGAGACCCAGTACTTC.

The chain couples TRBV5-1 to TRBJ2-2, with D perhaps matching TRBD1 (5 bases). Trimming shortened V by 3 bases and J by 4 bases, and 13 bases separated the two germline ends. This CDR3 region has 15 residues. Germline assignment: CDR1 SGHRS and CDR2 YFSETQ. CDR3 in amino acids: CASSSVQGSTGELFF. The CDR3 nucleotides are TGCGCCAGCAGCTCGGTTCAGGGTAGCACCGGGGAGCTGTTTTTT.

The CDR3 here is CASRSGGSMMNTEAFF. The CDR3 nucleotides are TGTGCCAGTAGGTCAGGGGGCTCTATGATGAACACTGAAGCTTTCTTT. The chain links TRBV19 to TRBJ1-1; 8 bases match TRBD1. This CDR3 has 16 residues. Germline V CDR1 and CDR2: LNHDA, SQIVND (reference sequence). The junction had 9 bases not matched to a gene; V was cut back by 6 bases and J by 0 bases.

This sequence joins TRBV5-4 and TRBJ2-3, with D perhaps matching TRBD2 (6 bases). Between the trimmed V and J ends, which lost 5 bases and 4 bases, there was a span of 14 bases. Germline V lookup: CDR1 SGHNT, CDR2 YYREEE (reference sequence). This CDR3 has 14 amino acids. CDR3 residues: CASRPTSIPDTQYF. CDR3 DNA: TGTGCCAGCAGACCGACTAGTATCCCAGATACGCAGTATTTT. Complete variable domain (other parts from reference TRBV5-4 and TRBJ2-3): ETGVTQSPTHLIKTRGQQVTLRCSSQSGHNTVSWYQQALGQGPQFIFQYYREEENGRGNFPPRFSGLQFPNYSSELNVNALELDDSALYLCASRPTSIPDTQYFGPGTRLTVL.

This sequence joins TRBV3-1 (or the pseudogene TRBV3-2) and TRBJ2-7, with D tentatively TRBD2 (6 bases). Trimming cost V 0 bases and J 9 bases, with 12 bases left between them. The CDR3 is 13 residues long. Per the germline V gene, CDR1 is LGHDT and CDR2 is YNNKEL (reference sequence). The CDR3 protein is CASSQDRRGWQYF. The CDR3 region has the DNA TGTGCCAGCAGCCAAGATCGGAGGGGATGGCAGTACTTC.

The gene calls are TRBV2 and TRBJ1-5; D gene uncertain. This CDR3 is built from 14 residues. Looked up from germline, CDR1 is SNHLY and CDR2 is FYNNEI. V lost 6 bases and J lost 1, with 10 bases in between. The CDR3 region has the DNA TGTGCCAGCAGATTCGGAGGAAGCAATCAGCCCCAGCATTTT. Translation gives CASRFGGSNQPQHF.

This sequence joins TRBV27 and TRBJ1-3, with TRBD1 as a possible D gene (5 bases). The germline V gene encodes CDR1 MNHEY and CDR2 SMNVEV (reference sequence). The CDR3 consists of 17 residues. V was pared by 2 bases and J by 4 bases, with 18 bases between. CDR3 sequence reads: CASSLIGPGIRGNTIYF. The CDR3 region has the DNA TGTGCCAGCAGTTTAATCGGTCCAGGGATCCGAGGAAACACCATATATTTT.

This sequence joins TRBV19 and TRBJ1-5; weak D call: TRBD1 (6 bases). From germline, CDR1 is LNHDA and CDR2 SQIVND (reference sequence). The CDR3 extends over 15 amino acids. V was clipped by 2 bases and J by 3 bases, with 11 bases between them. The CDR3, as DNA: TGTGCCAGTAGTATACGGACAGACACCAATCAGCCCCAGCATTTT. It translates to CASSIRTDTNQPQHF.

The V gene is TRBV7-3, the J gene TRBJ2-7, with a weak D call TRBD1 (6 bases). From germline, CDR1 is SGHTA and CDR2 FQGTGA. V was cut by 6 bases and J by 1 base, with 16 bases left in between. The CDR3 sequence is 15 residues long. The CDR3 DNA reads TGTGCCAGCAGACCTACAGGGTTGTGGTCCTACGAGCAGTACTTC. It is translated as CASRPTGLWSYEQYF.

This sequence joins TRBV29-1 and TRBJ2-5; D is ambiguous. The CDR3 spans 13 residues. The V and J ends lost 0 bases and 5 bases respectively, with 10 bases between them. The germline V gene has CDR1 SQVTM and CDR2 ANQGSEA. The CDR3 nucleotides read TGCAGCGTTGAAGATCAGATAACGGAGACCCAGTACTTC. The encoded protein is CSVEDQITETQYF.

In this sample, this clone turned up once. The gene calls are TRBV2 and TRBJ1-5; 7 bases are a match to TRBD1. The V gene's germline CDR1 is SNHLY and CDR2 FYNNEI. The CDR3 totals 15 residues. J gave up 5 bases and V 5 bases, and 9 bases lay outside the gene matches. CDR3: CASSSDRVGDQPQHF. CDR3 coding DNA: TGTGCCAGCAGTTCCGACAGGGTCGGCGATCAGCCCCAGCATTTT.

The V gene is TRBV6-5, the J gene TRBJ1-6, with D unresolved. Germline V CDR1 and CDR2: MNHEY, SVGAGI. The CDR3 runs 13 residues. Between the trimmed V and J ends, which lost 4 bases and 8 bases, there was a span of 9 bases. This CDR3 is CASSFGKDSPLHF. CDR3 in DNA: TGTGCCAGCAGTTTCGGGAAGGATTCACCCCTCCACTTT.

V usage is TRBV7-9 and J usage is TRBJ2-5; 9 bases align to TRBD1. Germline V gives CDR1 SEHNR, CDR2 FQNEAQ (reference sequence). The trim removed 5 bases at V and 4 bases at J, leaving 8 bases unmatched. The CDR3 has 15 amino acids. The CDR3 region has the DNA TGTGCCAGCAGCCGAGTCACAGGGGGCGGAGAGACCCAGTACTTC. Its protein product is CASSRVTGGGETQYF. Supplemented by reference TRBV7-9 and TRBJ2-5, the full variable domain reads DTGVSQNPRHKITKRGQNVTFRCDPISEHNRLYWYRQTLGQGPEFLTYFQNEAQLEKSRLLSDRFSAERPKGSFSTLEIQRTEQGDSAMYLCASSRVTGGGETQYFGPGTRLLVL.